This is a list of T cell receptor beta chains from one sample in a study of read filtering for tumor transcriptome and immune sequencing. From the reads, TCRdb called clonotypes with MiXCR, one entry per CDR3 protein. This sample yields over 90,000 distinct CDR3 sequences, of which under 25% are seen a single time; about 10% belongs to the top ten. Sequencing was performed on a population of CD138-negative cells sorted from bone marrow. These receptors originate from a donor aged 40 or older with multiple myeloma. CDR3s include the opening cysteine and the closing phenylalanine or tryptophan. D genes are given only for firm matches. A clone size is listed for some rows: how often the clone was seen (once, few, many), or a class if it is expanded.

j_call: TRBJ1-6; d_call: TRBD1; v_call: TRBV6-6; clone_size: many; cdr3_nt: TGTGCCAGCAGACGACAGGGAACGATAAGGACCTATAATTCACCCCTCCACTTT; cdr3_aa: CASRRQGTIRTYNSPLHF
j_call: TRBJ2-1; d_call: -; v_call: TRBV5-1; clone_size: many; cdr3_nt: TGCGCCAGCAGCCTTGCCCCGGGAGCCAACAATGAGCAGTTCTTC; cdr3_aa: CASSLAPGANNEQFF
j_call: TRBJ2-2; d_call: -; v_call: TRBV29-1; clone_size: once; cdr3_nt: TGCGGCGTAAGCCGCACGGGAGACACCGGGGAGCTGTTTTTT; cdr3_aa: CGVSRTGDTGELFF
j_call: TRBJ1-2; d_call: -; v_call: TRBV19; clone_size: -; cdr3_nt: TGTGCCAGTAGTCCCACCTGGCGGGCAGTCTATGGCTACACCTTC; cdr3_aa: CASSPTWRAVYGYTF
j_call: TRBJ2-3; d_call: -; v_call: TRBV7-8; clone_size: -; cdr3_nt: TGTGCCAGCAGCCTACAGGTTCCAGATACGCAGTATTTT; cdr3_aa: CASSLQVPDTQYF
j_call: TRBJ2-7; d_call: -; v_call: TRBV3-1; clone_size: many; cdr3_nt: TGTGCCAGCAGCCACGGACTAAACTACGAGCAGTACTTC; cdr3_aa: CASSHGLNYEQYF
j_call: TRBJ1-1; d_call: -; v_call: TRBV10-2; clone_size: many; cdr3_nt: TGCGCCAGCTTTATTTCAGAAGACACTGAAGCTTTCTTT; cdr3_aa: CASFISEDTEAFF
j_call: TRBJ2-1; d_call: -; v_call: TRBV29-1; clone_size: -; cdr3_nt: TGCAGCGTCGAAGGCCGGAGGTCCTACAATGAGCAGTTCTTC; cdr3_aa: CSVEGRRSYNEQFF
j_call: TRBJ2-1; d_call: -; v_call: TRBV30; clone_size: -; cdr3_nt: TGTGCCTGGAGTGCCGCCCCGCGGGGTGGAGGAAATGAGCAGTTCTTC; cdr3_aa: CAWSAAPRGGGNEQFF
j_call: TRBJ1-5; d_call: -; v_call: TRBV28; clone_size: few; cdr3_nt: TGTGCCGCGTCAACAGTTAGCAATCAGCCCCAGCATTTT; cdr3_aa: CAASTVSNQPQHF
j_call: TRBJ2-4; d_call: -; v_call: TRBV5-1; clone_size: -; cdr3_nt: TGCGCCAGCAGCGCCGTTCGAGGGGATCTTGGCATTCAGTACTTC; cdr3_aa: CASSAVRGDLGIQYF
j_call: TRBJ2-1; d_call: TRBD2; v_call: TRBV20-1; clone_size: many; cdr3_nt: TGCAGTGTCACCGGCGGGGGAATTTACAATGAGCAGTTCTTC; cdr3_aa: CSVTGGGIYNEQFF
j_call: TRBJ2-7; d_call: -; v_call: TRBV5-6; clone_size: few; cdr3_nt: TGTGCCAGCAGCTTATTCTCCCGGGTGCGCGAGCAGTACTTC; cdr3_aa: CASSLFSRVREQYF
j_call: TRBJ1-2; d_call: TRBD1; v_call: TRBV3-1; clone_size: many; cdr3_nt: TGTGCCAGCAGCCAAGATCGCACAGGGGTTGGCTACACCTTC; cdr3_aa: CASSQDRTGVGYTF
j_call: TRBJ1-5; d_call: -; v_call: TRBV28; clone_size: many; cdr3_nt: TGTGCCAGCAACCTTCAAGGTCAGCCCCAGCATTTT; cdr3_aa: CASNLQGQPQHF
j_call: TRBJ2-3; d_call: -; v_call: TRBV7-2; clone_size: many; cdr3_nt: TGTGCCAGCAGCTTCTATACGGCTAGCACAGATACGCAGTATTTT; cdr3_aa: CASSFYTASTDTQYF
j_call: TRBJ1-5; d_call: -; v_call: TRBV18; clone_size: many; cdr3_nt: TGTGCCAGCTCACTCTCACCGGGCAACGCGGTAAATCAGCCCCAGCATTTT; cdr3_aa: CASSLSPGNAVNQPQHF
j_call: TRBJ2-5; d_call: -; v_call: TRBV6-6; clone_size: -; cdr3_nt: TGTGCCAGCAGTTACTCAATGGGCTCCCGGTACTTC; cdr3_aa: CASSYSMGSRYF
j_call: TRBJ2-7; d_call: TRBD1; v_call: TRBV25-1; clone_size: -; cdr3_nt: TGTGCCAGCAGTGCCGACAGGGGGCTTTGGCAGTACTTC; cdr3_aa: CASSADRGLWQYF
j_call: TRBJ2-1; d_call: -; v_call: TRBV27; clone_size: many; cdr3_nt: TGTGCCAGCAGTTGGACGGTATCTTCCTACAATGAGCAGTTCTTC; cdr3_aa: CASSWTVSSYNEQFF
j_call: TRBJ2-3; d_call: -; v_call: TRBV5-4; clone_size: -; cdr3_nt: TGTGCCAGCGGCTTGAACGGCCGCTCCACAGATACGCAGTATTTT; cdr3_aa: CASGLNGRSTDTQYF
j_call: TRBJ2-5; d_call: TRBD2; v_call: TRBV12-3/TRBV12-4; clone_size: many; cdr3_nt: TGTGCCAGCAGTACACGGACTAGCGGGGTAGAGACCCAGTACTTC; cdr3_aa: CASSTRTSGVETQYF
j_call: TRBJ1-5; d_call: -; v_call: TRBV5-1; clone_size: -; cdr3_nt: TGCGCCAGCAGCTTTGGGAGCTCCAATCAGCCCCAGCATTTT; cdr3_aa: CASSFGSSNQPQHF
j_call: TRBJ1-5; d_call: -; v_call: TRBV2; clone_size: many; cdr3_nt: TGTGCCAGCAGAGCACAGAGCTATAGCAATCAGCCCCAGCATTTT; cdr3_aa: CASRAQSYSNQPQHF
j_call: TRBJ2-1; d_call: -; v_call: TRBV5-4; clone_size: many; cdr3_nt: TGTGCCAGCAGCTTGTCACGCGGGGCAGAGCAGTTCTTC; cdr3_aa: CASSLSRGAEQFF
j_call: TRBJ2-2; d_call: -; v_call: TRBV2; clone_size: few; cdr3_nt: TGTGCCAGCAGTAGTCCAGCCGGGGAGCTGTTTTTT; cdr3_aa: CASSSPAGELFF
j_call: TRBJ2-2; d_call: TRBD1; v_call: TRBV9; clone_size: many; cdr3_nt: TGTGCCAGCAGCGTAAGGACAGGGAGGATTGGCGGGGAGCTGTTTTTT; cdr3_aa: CASSVRTGRIGGELFF
j_call: TRBJ1-1; d_call: -; v_call: TRBV28; clone_size: -; cdr3_nt: TGTGCCAGCGGCCCGGGAGGTGCTGAAGCTTTCTTT; cdr3_aa: CASGPGGAEAFF
j_call: TRBJ2-1; d_call: -; v_call: TRBV5-1; clone_size: many; cdr3_nt: TGCGCCAGCAGCTTGGAGGGTTCCTACAATGAGCAGTTCTTC; cdr3_aa: CASSLEGSYNEQFF
j_call: TRBJ1-1; d_call: TRBD1; v_call: TRBV2; clone_size: many; cdr3_nt: TGTGCCAGCAGTGAAAGGCAGGGGGCAGGGGTTGGGAGGGCTTTCTTT; cdr3_aa: CASSERQGAGVGRAFF
j_call: TRBJ2-3; d_call: TRBD1; v_call: TRBV30; clone_size: -; cdr3_nt: TGTGCCTCGAGCCGGACAGGGGCTAGCACAGATACGCAGTATTTT; cdr3_aa: CASSRTGASTDTQYF
j_call: TRBJ1-1; d_call: -; v_call: TRBV18; clone_size: many; cdr3_nt: TGTGCCAGCTCACCCTTCGACAAGAACACTGAAGCTTTCTTT; cdr3_aa: CASSPFDKNTEAFF